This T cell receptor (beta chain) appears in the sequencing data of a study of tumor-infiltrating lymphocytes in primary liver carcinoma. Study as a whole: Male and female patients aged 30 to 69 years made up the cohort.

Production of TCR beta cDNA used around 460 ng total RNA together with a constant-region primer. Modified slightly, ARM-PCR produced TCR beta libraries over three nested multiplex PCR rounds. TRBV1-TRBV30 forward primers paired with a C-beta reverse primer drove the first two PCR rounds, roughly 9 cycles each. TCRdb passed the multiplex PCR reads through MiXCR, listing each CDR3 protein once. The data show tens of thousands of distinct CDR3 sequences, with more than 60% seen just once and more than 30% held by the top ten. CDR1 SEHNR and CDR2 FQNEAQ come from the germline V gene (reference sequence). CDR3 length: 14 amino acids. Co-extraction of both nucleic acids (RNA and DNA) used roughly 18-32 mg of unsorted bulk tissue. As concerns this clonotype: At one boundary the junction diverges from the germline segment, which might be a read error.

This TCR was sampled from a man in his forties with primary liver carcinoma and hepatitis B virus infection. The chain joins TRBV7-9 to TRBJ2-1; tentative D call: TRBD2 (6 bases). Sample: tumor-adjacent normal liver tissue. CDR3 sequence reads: CASGPTGGVDEHFF. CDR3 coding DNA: TGTGCCAGCGGACCTACGGGCGGGGTAGATGAGCACTTCTTC.